This T cell receptor (beta chain) appears in the sequencing data of a study of blood T cells in healthy people across ages. Broader study findings: Estimated diversity, derived from one million T cells, was regarded as an underestimate. Not knowing donor CMV status may have confounded expanded clonotype changes. Both higher diversity and more naive CD4+ cells marked long-lived donors when set against aged donors.

In this sample, this clonotype turned up many times. Its specificity is not known. CDR1 and CDR2 from the germline V gene are SNHLY and FYNNEI. Trimming cost V 3 bases and J 1 base, with 15 bases left between them. The CDR3 covers 16 residues. Combining a sample-barcoded 5' primer with a J-beta primer mix, a second PCR ran for about 6 to 11 cycles. Using its own MiXCR run on the 5' RACE reads, TCRdb lists one record per CDR3 protein. The sample carries hundreds of thousands of distinct CDR3 sequences, about a third recorded once. Extraction of total RNA produced a minimum of 6 micrograms from each sample.

The chain is built from TRBV2 and TRBJ2-5, with D tentatively TRBD2 (7 bases). The receptor was derived from a woman over 75 in good health. Sequencing was carried out using blood. This CDR3 is CASSDGLGGPQETQYF. For the CDR3, the DNA is TGTGCCAGCAGTGATGGTTTGGGGGGGCCCCAAGAGACCCAGTACTTC.